These T cell receptor beta chains were read from a single sample in a study of T cell changes during pregnancy in multiple sclerosis. Produced via immunoSEQ multiplex PCR; TCRdb's table is partial and in-frame only. This sample has under 70,000 clones, with roughly 91% found just once. This material consisted of peripheral blood, taken in the third trimester of pregnancy. The receptor source for this set is a female donor in good health, enrolled as a control in a pregnancy study. Each CDR3 is given with its conserved first and last residue. Each record gives: V gene, J gene, D gene, clone size, CDR3 protein, CDR3 DNA. D genes are given only for firm matches. Some rows mark clone size as missing; the rest say once, few, many or name a class of expanded clone.

>TRBV25-1|TRBJ2-5|-|-
CASSGRETQYF
TGTGCCAGCAGTGGGAGGGAGACCCAGTACTTC
>TRBV30|TRBJ1-5|TRBD1|-
CAWSEQGDSQPQHF
TGTGCCTGGAGTGAACAGGGGGATAGTCAGCCCCAGCATTTT
>TRBV5-6|TRBJ2-7|TRBD1|-
CASSWVRGTGAPEQYF
TGTGCCAGCAGCTGGGTCCGCGGGACAGGGGCTCCCGAGCAGTACTTC
>TRBV30|TRBJ2-7|-|-
CAWSLQGYLHEQYF
TGTGCCTGGAGCCTCCAGGGGTACCTCCACGAGCAGTACTTC
>TRBV28|TRBJ1-5|-|-
CASSLLIRVSNQPQHF
TGTGCCAGCAGTTTATTAATCAGGGTTAGCAATCAGCCCCAGCATTTT
>TRBV6-7|TRBJ2-1|-|-
CASSYEQRLYNEQFF
TGTGCCAGCAGTTACGAGCAGCGACTGTACAATGAGCAGTTCTTC
>TRBV9|TRBJ2-3|-|-
CASSVPGSGNTQYF
TGTGCCAGCAGCGTTCCGGGATCTGGAAATACGCAGTATTTT
>TRBV27|TRBJ2-2|-|-
CASSLSRGNTGELFF
TGTGCCAGCAGTTTATCCAGGGGGAACACCGGGGAGCTGTTTTTT
>TRBV12-5|TRBJ1-5|TRBD1|-
CASGVGQGQHF
TGTGCTAGTGGTGTGGGACAGGGACAGCATTTT
>TRBV19|TRBJ1-3|-|-
CASSWTAGNTIYF
TGTGCCAGTAGTTGGACAGCTGGAAACACCATATATTTT
>TRBV10-3|TRBJ2-2|TRBD2|-
CATTGTSGSSGELFF
TGTGCCACCACCGGGACTAGCGGGAGCTCCGGGGAGCTGTTTTTT
>TRBV18|TRBJ1-2|-|-
CASSPRGDSNYGYTF
TGTGCCAGCTCACCACGGGGGGATTCGAACTATGGCTACACCTTC
>TRBV2|TRBJ2-1|TRBD2|-
CASRDGTSGTEQFF
TGTGCCAGCAGGGACGGGACTAGCGGAACCGAGCAGTTCTTC
>TRBV21-1|TRBJ2-7|-|-
CASSKGGRGRIFPEQYF
TGTGCCAGCAGCAAAGGAGGCAGGGGCCGAATTTTCCCGGAGCAGTACTTC
>TRBV5-1|TRBJ1-1|-|-
CASSIGRDTEAFF
TGCGCCAGCAGCATAGGCAGGGACACTGAAGCTTTCTTT
>TRBV4-1|TRBJ2-6|-|-
CASSLTGTGANVLTF
TGCGCCAGCAGCCTAACAGGAACTGGGGCCAACGTCCTGACTTTC
>TRBV28|TRBJ2-1|-|once
CASSPTAQQSYNEQFF
TGTGCCAGCAGTCCGACAGCACAACAGTCCTACAATGAGCAGTTCTTC
>TRBV13|TRBJ2-3|-|-
CASSLWGGTDTQYF
TGTGCCAGCAGCTTGTGGGGGGGCACAGATACGCAGTATTTT
>TRBV10-3|TRBJ2-2|TRBD1|-
CAISGDRNTGELFF
TGTGCCATCAGCGGGGACAGAAACACCGGGGAGCTGTTTTTT
>TRBV7-8|TRBJ2-3|TRBD1|few
CASSPRDRVVGTDTQYF
TGTGCCAGCAGCCCCCGGGACAGGGTAGTCGGCACAGATACGCAGTATTTT
>TRBV7-6|TRBJ2-5|-|-
CASSLGLAGVQETQYF
TGTGCCAGCAGCTTAGGGCTAGCTGGGGTCCAAGAGACCCAGTACTTC
>TRBV15|TRBJ2-7|-|-
CATSRALRQYF
TGTGCCACCAGCAGAGCTCTTCGGCAGTACTTC
>TRBV7-8|TRBJ2-7|TRBD2|-
CASSPLAGVSYEQYF
TGTGCCAGCAGCCCCCTAGCGGGAGTTTCCTACGAGCAGTACTTC
>TRBV6-5|TRBJ2-2|-|once
CASSYSTGTPGELFF
TGTGCCAGCAGTTACTCCACGGGTACGCCCGGGGAGCTGTTTTTT
>TRBV5-1|TRBJ2-3|-|-
CASSLVSSAADTQYF
TGCGCCAGCAGCTTGGTTTCTAGCGCGGCAGATACGCAGTATTTT
>TRBV4-1|TRBJ2-4|-|-
CASSHPRLGGASKNIQYF
TGCGCCAGCAGCCACCCCCGATTGGGGGGAGCTTCCAAAAACATTCAGTACTTC
>TRBV6-5|TRBJ2-1|TRBD2|-
CAKLAINEQFF
TGTGCCAAACTAGCGATAAATGAGCAGTTCTTC
>TRBV7-2|TRBJ2-1|TRBD2|-
CASSLTSGRAGGEQFF
TGTGCCAGCAGCTTGACTAGCGGGAGGGCCGGGGGCGAGCAGTTCTTC
>TRBV19|TRBJ2-1|TRBD1|-
CASSSRGNEQFF
TGTGCCAGTAGTAGCAGGGGGAATGAGCAGTTCTTC
>TRBV9|TRBJ1-2|-|-
CASWGVYGYTF
TGTGCCTCCTGGGGAGTCTATGGCTACACCTTC
>TRBV25-1|TRBJ1-2|-|-
CASSVARDQEGGYTF
TGTGCCAGCAGTGTGGCCCGGGACCAGGAGGGGGGCTACACCTTC
>TRBV27|TRBJ2-1|TRBD2|-
CASSLETSGSYNEQFF
TGTGCCAGCAGTTTGGAGACTAGCGGGAGTTACAATGAGCAGTTCTTC
>TRBV5-1|TRBJ2-1|TRBD2|-
CASSLVGSGRRSYNEQFF
TGCGCCAGCAGCTTGGTTGGTAGCGGGAGGAGGTCCTACAATGAGCAGTTCTTC
>TRBV7-9|TRBJ1-1|TRBD1|-
CASSSTTGGLITEAFF
TGTGCCAGCAGCTCAACGACAGGGGGCCTGATCACTGAAGCTTTCTTT
>TRBV4-1|TRBJ2-7|TRBD1|-
CASSQGDSSYEQYF
TGCGCCAGCAGCCAAGGGGACAGCTCCTACGAGCAGTACTTC